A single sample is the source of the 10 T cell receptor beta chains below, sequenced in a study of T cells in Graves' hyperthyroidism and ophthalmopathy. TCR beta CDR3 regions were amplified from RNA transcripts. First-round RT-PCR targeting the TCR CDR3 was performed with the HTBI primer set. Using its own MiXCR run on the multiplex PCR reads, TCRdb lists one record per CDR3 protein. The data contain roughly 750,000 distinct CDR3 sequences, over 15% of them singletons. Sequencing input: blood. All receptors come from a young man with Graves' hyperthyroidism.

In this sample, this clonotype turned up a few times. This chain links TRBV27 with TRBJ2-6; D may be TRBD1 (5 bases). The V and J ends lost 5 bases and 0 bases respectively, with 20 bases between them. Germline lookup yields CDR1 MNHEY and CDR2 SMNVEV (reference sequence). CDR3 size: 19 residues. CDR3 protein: CASSPIDSLGPSGANVLTF. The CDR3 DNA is TGTGCCAGCAGTCCTATAGACAGTCTAGGACCCTCTGGGGCCAACGTCCTGACTTTC.

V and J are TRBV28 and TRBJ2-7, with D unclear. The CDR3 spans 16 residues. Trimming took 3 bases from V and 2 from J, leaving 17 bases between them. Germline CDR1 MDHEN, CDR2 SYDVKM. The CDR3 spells CASSFGWARSPYEQYF. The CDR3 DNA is TGTGCCAGCAGTTTCGGTTGGGCCCGGTCGCCCTACGAGCAGTACTTC.

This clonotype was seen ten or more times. CDR3: CASSLLGGRGEQYF. The CDR3 bases are TGTGCCAGCAGCCTACTCGGGGGCCGTGGCGAGCAGTACTTC. The chain combines TRBV5-6 with TRBJ2-7; D is tentatively TRBD1 or TRBD2 (6 bases each). V was shortened by 4 bases and J by 6 bases, with 17 bases between the two germline ends. The CDR3 has 14 residues. Germline assignment: CDR1 SGHDT and CDR2 YYEEEE.

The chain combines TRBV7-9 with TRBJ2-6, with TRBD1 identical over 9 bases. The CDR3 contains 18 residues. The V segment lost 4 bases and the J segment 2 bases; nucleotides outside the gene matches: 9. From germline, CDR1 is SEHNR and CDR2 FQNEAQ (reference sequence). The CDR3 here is CASSYNRGRGPGANVLTF. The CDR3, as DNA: TGTGCCAGCAGCTACAACAGGGGGCGGGGGCCTGGGGCCAACGTCCTGACTTTC.

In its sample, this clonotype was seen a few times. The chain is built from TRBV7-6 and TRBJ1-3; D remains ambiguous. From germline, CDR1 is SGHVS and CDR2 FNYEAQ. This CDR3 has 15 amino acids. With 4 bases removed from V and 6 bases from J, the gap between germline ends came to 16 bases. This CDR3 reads CASSSNTGSANTIYF. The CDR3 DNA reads TGTGCCAGCAGCTCTAATACGGGGTCGGCAAACACCATATATTTT.

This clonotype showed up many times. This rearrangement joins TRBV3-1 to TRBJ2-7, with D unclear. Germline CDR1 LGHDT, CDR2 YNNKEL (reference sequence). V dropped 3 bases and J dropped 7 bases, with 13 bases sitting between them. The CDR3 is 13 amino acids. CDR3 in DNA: TGTGCCAGCAGCCAGCGCCGTGGAACAGAGCAGTACTTC. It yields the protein CASSQRRGTEQYF.

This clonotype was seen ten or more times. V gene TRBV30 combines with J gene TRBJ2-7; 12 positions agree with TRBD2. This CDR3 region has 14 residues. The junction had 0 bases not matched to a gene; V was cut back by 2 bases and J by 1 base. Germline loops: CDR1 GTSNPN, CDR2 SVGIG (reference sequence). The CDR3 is CAWSTSGGSYEQYF. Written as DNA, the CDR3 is TGTGCCTGGAGTACTAGCGGGGGGTCCTACGAGCAGTACTTC.

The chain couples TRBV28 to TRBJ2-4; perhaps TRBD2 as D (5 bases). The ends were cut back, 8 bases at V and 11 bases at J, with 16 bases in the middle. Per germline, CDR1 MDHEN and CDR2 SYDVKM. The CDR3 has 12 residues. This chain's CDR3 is CASGPQPRVQYF. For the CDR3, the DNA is TGTGCCAGCGGGCCTCAACCGAGGGTTCAGTACTTC.

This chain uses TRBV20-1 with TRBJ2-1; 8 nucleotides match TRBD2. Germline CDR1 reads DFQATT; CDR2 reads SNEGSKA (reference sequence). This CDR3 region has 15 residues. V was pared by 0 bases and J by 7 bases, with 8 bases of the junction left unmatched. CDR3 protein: CSARDGREAGNEQFF. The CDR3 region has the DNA TGCAGTGCTAGAGATGGGCGGGAGGCTGGGAATGAGCAGTTCTTC.

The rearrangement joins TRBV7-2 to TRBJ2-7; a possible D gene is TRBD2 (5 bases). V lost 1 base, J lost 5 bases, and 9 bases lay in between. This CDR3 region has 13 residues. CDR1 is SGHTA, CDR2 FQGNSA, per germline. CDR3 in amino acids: CASSLDRRDEQYF. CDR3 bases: TGTGCCAGCAGCTTAGATAGGCGGGACGAGCAGTACTTC.